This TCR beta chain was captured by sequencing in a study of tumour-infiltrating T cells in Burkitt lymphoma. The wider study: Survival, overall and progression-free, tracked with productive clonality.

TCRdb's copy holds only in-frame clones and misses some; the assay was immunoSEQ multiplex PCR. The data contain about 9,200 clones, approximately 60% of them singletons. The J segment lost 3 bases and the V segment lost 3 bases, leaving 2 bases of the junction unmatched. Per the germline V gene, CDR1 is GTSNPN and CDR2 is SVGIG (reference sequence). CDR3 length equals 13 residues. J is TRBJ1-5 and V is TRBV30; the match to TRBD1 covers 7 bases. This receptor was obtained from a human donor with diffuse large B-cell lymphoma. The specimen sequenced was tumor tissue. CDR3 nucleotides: TGTGCCTGGAGACAGGGGTCCAATCAGCCCCAGCATTTT. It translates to CAWRQGSNQPQHF.